Each of the 5 T cell receptor beta chains below was sequenced from the same sample in a study of OX40 agonist ivuxolimab in advanced cancers. The repertoire was sequenced with immunoSEQ multiplex PCR; TCRdb's copy has only in-frame clones and lacks some. The table has some 50,000 clones, about 81% seen once; the top ten hold roughly 0.66%. This sample comprised CD4+ or CD8+ T cells sorted from blood, obtained in a trial of the OX40 agonist ivuxolimab. The receptors come from an adult with an advanced solid tumor such as melanoma, head and neck, liver or kidney cancer.

The V and J genes are TRBV7-9 and TRBJ2-5; 13 nucleotides match TRBD2. The ends lost 4 bases at V and 4 bases at J; junction bases unmatched: 3. Germline values: CDR1 SEHNR, CDR2 FQNEAQ (reference sequence). The CDR3 loop spans 15 amino acids. The CDR3 sequence is CASSSTSGGRETQYF. The DNA of the CDR3 is TGTGCCAGCAGCTCGACTAGCGGGGGGCGAGAGACCCAGTACTTC.

This clone is labeled medium-sized. V usage is TRBV13 and J usage is TRBJ1-2, with D possibly TRBD1 on 6 matching bases. With 5 bases removed from V and 4 bases from J, the gap between germline ends came to 11 bases. There are 13 residues in the CDR3. CDR1 and CDR2 from the germline V gene are PRHDT and FYEKMQ (reference sequence). Here the CDR3 DNA reads TGTGCCAGCAGCACCCGGACAGTCTATGGCTACACCTTC. As protein: CASSTRTVYGYTF.

The chain links TRBV9 to TRBJ1-2; 7 nucleotides agree with TRBD1. The J segment lost 5 bases and the V segment lost 2 bases, leaving 12 bases of the junction unmatched. CDR3 length: 16 amino acids. Looked up from germline, CDR1 is SGDLS and CDR2 is YYNGEE. The DNA for the CDR3 is TGTGCCAGCAGCGTCTTTGCCGGACAGGACTTTTATGGCTACACCTTC. Its protein product is CASSVFAGQDFYGYTF.

The gene calls are TRBV19 and TRBJ1-5, with 7 bases fitting TRBD1. The CDR3 extends over 14 amino acids. Looked up from germline, CDR1 is LNHDA and CDR2 is SQIVND (reference sequence). The V gene end was trimmed by 4 bases and the J gene end by 5 bases; junction bases not matched to a gene: 5. Here the CDR3 DNA reads TGTGCCAGTAGTACGACAGGGCTCCATCAGCCCCAGCATTTT. Its translation: CASSTTGLHQPQHF.

V and J are TRBV25-1 and TRBJ2-2; unclear D gene. CDR3 length: 15 amino acids. Between the trimmed V and J ends, which lost 4 bases and 0 bases, there was a span of 9 bases. Germline CDR1 is MGHDK and CDR2 is SYGVNS. CDR3 sequence (DNA): TGTGCCAGCAGTGGAGTCCGGCCGAACACCGGGGAGCTGTTTTTT. Protein sequence: CASSGVRPNTGELFF.